This TCR beta chain derives from a study of T cell changes during pregnancy in multiple sclerosis. Data came from immunoSEQ multiplex PCR; TCRdb stores just in-frame clones and leaves some out. This table holds approximately 44,000 clones, approximately 90% found once. CDR1 is LGHNA, CDR2 YNFKEQ, per germline. The junction had 7 bases not matched to a gene; V was cut back by 0 bases and J by 6 bases. The CDR3 sequence is 15 residues long. The chain links TRBV4-2 to TRBJ1-2; 7 bases are shared with TRBD1. The receptor was isolated from a female donor with multiple sclerosis, enrolled in a pregnancy study. The material sequenced was CD4+ T cells from peripheral blood mononuclear cells, taken before pregnancy. The CDR3 is CASSQDGTEGDGYTF. In DNA form, the CDR3 reads TGTGCCAGCAGCCAAGATGGGACAGAGGGCGATGGCTACACCTTC.